The T cell receptor (beta chain) under discussion was sequenced for a study of blood T cells in healthy people across ages. The CDR3 totals 17 residues. The germline V gene has CDR1 LGHDT and CDR2 YNNKEL (reference sequence). V lost 2 bases and J lost 2; bases outside the gene matches: 6. Each donor's blood draw was ten milliliters of peripheral blood. This clonotype came up once. The use of a sample-barcoded 5' primer and a J-beta primer mix characterized a second PCR of roughly 7 to 11 cycles. TCRdb re-called the 5' RACE reads with MiXCR, one entry per CDR3 protein. The data show about 400,000 distinct CDR3 sequences, roughly half seen once.

This chain connects TRBV3-1 to TRBJ2-6; 7 bases agree with TRBD1. The origin of this receptor is a man between 60 and 70 years old in good health. The material sequenced was blood. The CDR3 loop reads CASSQRQGFTGANVLTF. The CDR3 bases are TGTGCCAGCAGCCAACGACAGGGATTCACTGGGGCCAACGTCCTGACTTTC.